Below are 27 T cell receptor beta chains sequenced from a single sample in a study of blood T cells in healthy people across ages. Primed by a sample-barcoded 5' primer and a J-beta primer mix, a second PCR proceeded for 7 to 11 cycles. In TCRdb, the 5' RACE reads were re-called with MiXCR into one record per CDR3 protein. Of approximately 1,000,000 distinct CDR3 sequences listed, 40% to 55% are singletons. The source material was blood. Source of these receptors: a woman aged 55-70 years in good health.

This clonotype was recorded many times. The genes are TRBV28 and TRBJ2-7, with 12 bases matching TRBD2. This CDR3 region has 14 residues. After removal of 8 bases from V and 7 bases from J, the junction contained 9 bases not matched to a gene. Germline loops: CDR1 MDHEN, CDR2 SYDVKM. The CDR3 DNA sequence: TGTGCCAGCGCTCGACTAGCGGGAGCTTCGGAGCAGTACTTC. Protein sequence: CASARLAGASEQYF.

This sequence joins TRBV5-1 and TRBJ2-4; either TRBD1 or TRBD2 may supply D (5 bases each). In germline, CDR1 is SGHRS, CDR2 YFSETQ. V lost 4 bases to trimming and J lost 0 bases, with 14 bases between them. This CDR3 is built from 16 residues. The CDR3 DNA reads as TGCGCCAGCAGCCCGGGGACCGCGCTAGCCAAAAACATTCAGTACTTC. It encodes CASSPGTALAKNIQYF.

This clonotype was picked up one time. This chain joins TRBV5-1 and TRBJ2-1; D is possibly TRBD1 or TRBD2 (7 bases each). CDR3 length equals 14 residues. Germline V gene sequence: CDR1 SGHRS, CDR2 YFSETQ. V was clipped by 1 base and J by 7 bases, with 12 bases between them. CDR3 amino acids: CASSLQGGWNEQFF. CDR3 coding DNA: TGCGCCAGCAGCTTGCAGGGGGGGTGGAATGAGCAGTTCTTC.

This chain uses TRBV10-3 with TRBJ2-7; TRBD2 matches at 11 bases. V lost 10 bases, J lost 2 bases, and 4 bases stayed unmatched. Germline values: CDR1 ENHRY, CDR2 SYGVKD. There are 13 residues in the CDR3. CDR3 in DNA: TGTGCCACCGGGACTAGCGGAACCTACGAGCAGTACTTC. Encoded protein: CATGTSGTYEQYF.

This clonotype was observed a handful of times. CDR3 residues: CSGRTGGADYGYTF. In nucleotides, the CDR3 is TGCAGCGGTCGAACAGGGGGCGCCGACTATGGCTACACCTTC. This chain joins TRBV29-1 and TRBJ1-2; TRBD1 matches 9 bases. This CDR3 is 14 amino acids long. From germline, CDR1 is SQVTM and CDR2 ANQGSEA. After removal of 7 bases from V and 3 bases from J, the junction contained 9 bases not matched to a gene.

This chain uses TRBV12-3 or TRBV12-4 with TRBJ2-2, with 8 bases matching TRBD2. The V and J ends lost 2 bases and 6 bases, in that order; junction bases with no gene match: 8. The CDR3 is made up of 16 amino acids. CDR3 DNA sequence: TGTGCCAGCAGTTTATGGACTAGCCAGGGTCCCGGGGAGCTGTTTTTT. Its protein product is CASSLWTSQGPGELFF.

This clonotype was recorded a few times. The chain joins TRBV20-1 to TRBJ2-5; perhaps TRBD1 as D (5 bases). The V and J ends lost 5 bases and 2 bases respectively, with 15 bases between them. CDR1 is DFQATT and CDR2 is SNEGSKA in the germline V gene (reference sequence). This CDR3 contains 14 residues. The CDR3 is CSALPVAGQETQYF. CDR3 in DNA: TGCAGTGCTCTTCCAGTGGCAGGGCAAGAGACCCAGTACTTC.

The chain couples TRBV20-1 to TRBJ2-7; 8 bases match TRBD1. Germline V gives CDR1 DFQATT, CDR2 SNEGSKA (reference sequence). Trimming took 2 bases from V and 6 from J; bases not matched to a gene: 6. The CDR3 consists of 13 residues. The CDR3 DNA sequence: TGCAGTGCTAGACGGGCAGGGGGCACCGAGCAGTACTTC. Its translation: CSARRAGGTEQYF.

The count of this clonotype is one. The rearrangement uses TRBV5-1 and TRBJ2-1; no clear D. Trimming left V 7 bases short and J 5 bases short, with 10 bases between. The CDR3 contains 12 residues. CDR1 and CDR2 (germline): SGHRS, YFSETQ. The CDR3 protein is CASGLSNNEQFF. CDR3 DNA sequence: TGCGCCAGCGGTCTGAGTAACAATGAGCAGTTCTTC.

This clonotype was seen only a few times. This chain uses TRBV9 with TRBJ2-4; no reliable D call. The germline gives CDR1 SGDLS, CDR2 YYNGEE. The CDR3 extends over 14 amino acids. Trimming removed 3 bases from V and 0 bases from J, with 7 bases in between. CDR3 DNA sequence: TGTGCCAGCAGCGAAAACCTAGCCAAAAACATTCAGTACTTC. Protein: CASSENLAKNIQYF.

The gene calls are TRBV20-1 and TRBJ2-1; TRBD1 might be the D (8 bases). The CDR3 is 15 amino acids. The germline V gene encodes CDR1 DFQATT and CDR2 SNEGSKA (reference sequence). The ends were cut back, 7 bases at V and 5 bases at J, with 21 bases in the middle. CDR3 region: CSGGGAGTGHNEQFF. The CDR3 DNA follows: TGCAGTGGGGGAGGGGCCGGGACAGGCCACAATGAGCAGTTCTTC.

As for this clonotype: An end of the junction does not agree with germline; a read error may underlie this. The chain uses TRBV10-3 and TRBJ1-2; TRBD1 matches at 11 bases. The germline CDR1 and CDR2 sequences are ENHRY and SYGVKD. This CDR3 comprises 15 residues. CDR3 residues: CAIMVGQGGNYGYSF. CDR3 sequence (DNA): TGTGCCATCATGGTGGGACAGGGGGGAAACTATGGCTACTCCTTC.

V is TRBV7-8 and J is TRBJ2-1, with a possible D match to TRBD1 (5 bases). CDR3 length equals 13 residues. The germline gives CDR1 SGHVS, CDR2 FQNEAQ. V was cut by 6 bases and J by 4 bases, with 10 bases left in between. The CDR3 loop is CASSLTAYNEQFF. In DNA form, the CDR3 reads TGTGCCAGCAGTTTGACAGCTTACAATGAGCAGTTCTTC. Drawing the rest from reference TRBV7-8 and TRBJ2-1, the complete variable domain is GAGVSQSPRYKVAKRGQDVALRCDPISGHVSLFWYQQALGQGPEFLTYFQNEAQLDKSGLPSDRFFAERPEGSVSTLKIQRTQQEDSAVYLCASSLTAYNEQFFGPGTRLTVL.

The chain combines TRBV20-1 with TRBJ2-1, with 9 bases lining up with TRBD2. Germline CDR1 reads DFQATT; CDR2 reads SNEGSKA (reference sequence). Germline trimming cut 1 base from V and 4 bases from J; bases unmatched to any gene: 5. This CDR3 region has 15 residues. CDR3 region: CSARARTSVYNEQFF. CDR3 nucleotides: TGCAGTGCTAGAGCCCGGACTAGCGTATACAATGAGCAGTTCTTC.

The chain carries TRBV20-1 and TRBJ2-3; D ambiguous. Germline CDR1 reads DFQATT; CDR2 reads SNEGSKA (reference sequence). There are 15 residues in the CDR3. V was pared by 1 base and J by 2 bases, with 13 bases between. DNA of the CDR3: TGCAGTGCTAGAGTGGCTGAAGAGCACACAGATACGCAGTATTTT. As protein: CSARVAEEHTDTQYF.

This clonotype was found a few times. This chain uses TRBV12-5 with TRBJ2-3, with 12 bases fitting TRBD1. The V and J ends lost 5 bases and 5 bases, in that order; junction bases with no gene match: 5. The CDR3 length is 15 residues. Germline V lookup: CDR1 LGHNT, CDR2 FRNRAP. CDR3 nucleotides: TGTGCTAGTGGTGGGACAGGGGGCGTAGGAGATACGCAGTATTTT. This sequence encodes CASGGTGGVGDTQYF.

On this clonotype itself: One base away lies a much larger clone, so this may be a sequencing read error. The J gene is TRBJ2-5, the V gene TRBV20-1; no clear D gene. The length of the CDR3 is 13 residues. Germline CDR1 DFQATT, CDR2 SNEGSKA (reference sequence). Trimming left V 5 bases short and J 11 bases short, with 21 bases between. The CDR3 DNA reads TGCAGTGCTGGTCGAGGAGCCGGCAATGAGCAGTACTTC. Protein product: CSAGRGAGNEQYF.

This clonotype was counted ten times or more. The V gene is TRBV21-1, the J gene TRBJ2-6; TRBD1 reflects the table's D call only, with no check against the DNA. TRBV21-1 is a pseudogene segment. The CDR3 extends over 21 amino acids. CDR3 protein: CASSKALLGQGENSGANVLTF. The CDR3 DNA reads TGTGCCAGCAGCAAAGCTTTATTAGGACAGGGGGAGAACTCTGGGGCCAACGTCCTGACTTTC.

This clonotype was recorded many times. This chain uses TRBV7-2 with TRBJ2-3; TRBD1 agrees at 7 bases. The germline V gene has CDR1 SGHTA and CDR2 FQGNSA. The CDR3 runs 15 residues. V trimming: 3 bases; J trimming: 0 bases; junction bases outside the gene matches: 3. The CDR3 bases are TGTGCCAGCAGCTTGGGACAGTCCAGCACAGATACGCAGTATTTT. Translated: CASSLGQSSTDTQYF.

The chain has TRBV5-6 and TRBJ2-3, with 8 bases fitting TRBD2. The V gene end was trimmed by 4 bases and the J gene end by 5 bases; junction bases not matched to a gene: 12. The CDR3 runs to 16 residues. Germline CDR1 is SGHDT and CDR2 is YYEEEE. For the CDR3, the DNA is TGTGCCAGCAGCCACCGGGGGGGGCAGGGGATAGATACGCAGTATTTT. It specifies CASSHRGGQGIDTQYF.

The table lists this clonotype with a few counts. V usage is TRBV7-8 and J usage is TRBJ2-4; no clear D. Germline assignment: CDR1 SGHVS and CDR2 FQNEAQ. Trimming took 1 base from V and 13 from J, leaving 23 bases between them. The CDR3 covers 16 residues. The CDR3 DNA is TGTGCCAGCAGCTTAGGTACAGAAGGTAACCCCTATGAGCAGTACTTC. Encoded protein: CASSLGTEGNPYEQYF.

This clonotype was observed a few times. The V gene is TRBV27, the J gene TRBJ2-5; TRBD2 matches at 9 bases. CDR1 is MNHEY and CDR2 is SMNVEV in the germline V gene (reference sequence). V was clipped by 5 bases and J by 2 bases; unmatched bases: 6. The CDR3 totals 15 residues. The CDR3 coding sequence is TGTGCCAGCAGTGGTACTAGCGGGCGACAAGAGACCCAGTACTTC. Its translation: CASSGTSGRQETQYF.

This clonotype came up a few times. This chain connects TRBV6-6 to TRBJ1-2; D may be TRBD1 (5 bases). CDR1 and CDR2 from the germline V gene are MNHNY and SVGAGI (reference sequence). The CDR3 totals 13 residues. V dropped 5 bases and J dropped 3 bases, with 10 bases sitting between them. CDR3 in amino acids: CASSPRVDYGYTF. CDR3 nucleotide sequence: TGTGCCAGCAGTCCCAGGGTCGACTATGGCTACACCTTC.

This clonotype was seen more than once but under ten times. The chain joins TRBV29-1 to TRBJ2-7; no clear D. Looked up from germline, CDR1 is SQVTM and CDR2 is ANQGSEA. Trimming took off 4 bases at V and 7 bases at J, with 14 bases between the two ends. This CDR3 is 12 amino acids long. The CDR3 bases are TGCAGCGTTGTCGGCAGGTACAATGAGCAGTACTTC. As protein: CSVVGRYNEQYF.

The chain carries TRBV7-9 and TRBJ2-1; the D call may be TRBD1 or TRBD2 (5 bases each). CDR3 length: 11 amino acids. Germline loops: CDR1 SEHNR, CDR2 FQNEAQ (reference sequence). V lost 1 base and J 14 bases, leaving 9 bases between the germline ends. CDR3 region: CASSLEGREFF. DNA of the CDR3: TGTGCCAGCAGCTTAGAGGGGCGGGAGTTCTTC.

The chain combines TRBV28 with TRBJ2-5; D is ambiguous. The V end lost 5 bases, the J end lost 1 base, and 11 bases lay between the germline ends. This CDR3 is built from 14 residues. Germline CDR1 is MDHEN and CDR2 is SYDVKM. CDR3 sequence: CASSPNWGQETQYF. The CDR3 bases are TGTGCCAGCAGTCCCAACTGGGGCCAAGAGACCCAGTACTTC.

V usage is TRBV7-3 and J usage is TRBJ1-1; D is unresolved. The germline gives CDR1 SGHTA, CDR2 FQGTGA. There are 14 residues in the CDR3. V lost 6 bases and J lost 1, with 12 bases in between. CDR3 region: CASSTGHANTEAFF. The CDR3 DNA reads as TGTGCCAGCAGTACCGGGCACGCGAACACTGAAGCTTTCTTT. Combining the CDR3 with reference TRBV7-3 and TRBJ1-1 gives the whole variable domain GAGVSQTPSNKVTEKGKYVELRCDPISGHTALYWYRQSLGQGPEFLIYFQGTGAADDSGLPNDRFFAVRPEGSVSTLKIQRTERGDSAVYLCASSTGHANTEAFFGQGTRLTVV.